The table lists the clone carrying this T cell receptor beta chain with many counts. The TCR beta CDR3 regions underwent amplification from RNA transcripts. HTBI primers were used in a first-round RT-PCR, which preceded a second-round multiplex PCR. TCRdb re-derived calls from the multiplex PCR reads in MiXCR, one entry per CDR3 protein. Of hundreds of thousands of distinct CDR3 sequences listed, 20% to 25% are singletons. The CDR3 length is 14 residues. Germline loops: CDR1 ENHRY, CDR2 SYGVKD. Unmatched junction bases numbered 5, after V lost 6 bases and J lost 1 base. The source of the sample is a study of Graves' ophthalmopathy and Graves' hyperthyroidism.

V usage is TRBV10-3 and J usage is TRBJ1-1, with 7 bases that match TRBD1. This receptor was identified in a woman younger than 30 with stable Graves' hyperthyroidism. Sequencing was carried out using peripheral blood. The CDR3 is CAIRKGQQNTEAFF. For the CDR3, the DNA is TGTGCCATCAGGAAGGGACAGCAGAACACTGAAGCTTTCTTT.